Listed below are T cell receptor beta chains from one sample, sequenced in a study of OX40 agonist ivuxolimab in advanced cancers. Assay used: immunoSEQ multiplex PCR; TCRdb lists only in-frame clones, some missing. The sample carries about 79,000 clones, about 90% recorded once. Sequences were derived from CD4+ or CD8+ T cells sorted from blood, sampled in a trial of the OX40 agonist ivuxolimab. The source is an adult with an advanced solid tumor such as melanoma, head and neck, liver or kidney cancer. CDR3s include the opening cysteine and the closing phenylalanine or tryptophan. Each record gives: J gene, clone size, V gene, D gene, CDR3 protein, CDR3 DNA. D genes are given only for firm matches. Clone size appears in some rows only: once, few, many, or a class for an expanded clone.

>TRBJ1-5|NA|TRBV19|NA
CASITGVYSNQPQHF
TGTGCCAGTATAACAGGCGTATATAGCAATCAGCCCCAGCATTTT
>TRBJ2-4|NA|TRBV30|TRBD2
CAWTLAGAKNIQYF
TGTGCCTGGACCCTAGCGGGAGCCAAAAACATTCAGTACTTC
>TRBJ2-1|NA|TRBV6-6|TRBD2
CASSYSGYRGDEQFF
TGTGCCAGCAGTTACAGCGGATACCGGGGGGATGAGCAGTTCTTC
>TRBJ2-7|NA|TRBV2|TRBD1
CASSVRTGGYEQYF
TGTGCCAGCAGTGTTCGGACAGGGGGCTACGAGCAGTACTTC
>TRBJ2-6|NA|TRBV11-2|TRBD2
CASSSVAGGTGANVLTF
TGTGCCAGCAGCTCTGTAGCGGGAGGGACTGGGGCCAACGTCCTGACTTTC
>TRBJ2-1|few|TRBV30|NA
CAWSVNRAIRFF
TGTGCCTGGAGTGTTAATCGGGCTATTCGGTTCTTC
>TRBJ2-3|NA|TRBV7-7|NA
CASSFRAPPADTQYF
TGTGCTAGCAGCTTCCGGGCCCCACCCGCAGATACGCAGTATTTT
>TRBJ2-2|NA|TRBV7-2|NA
CASSPYYNTGELFF
TGTGCCAGCAGCCCCTACTACAACACCGGGGAGCTGTTTTTT
>TRBJ1-5|NA|TRBV7-9|NA
CASSFNDVNQPQHF
TGTGCCAGCAGCTTTAACGACGTTAATCAGCCCCAGCATTTT
>TRBJ1-2|once|TRBV13|NA
CASSDVGSVYGYTF
TGTGCCAGCAGCGATGTAGGGTCGGTCTATGGCTACACCTTC
>TRBJ2-1|NA|TRBV27|TRBD2
CAVEASGRAHEQFF
TGTGCCGTCGAGGCTAGCGGGAGGGCCCATGAGCAGTTCTTC
>TRBJ2-2|NA|TRBV7-2|NA
CASSQDYSTGELFF
TGTGCCAGCAGCCAGGACTATTCCACCGGGGAGCTGTTTTTT
>TRBJ1-5|NA|TRBV19|NA
CASSIGGRPQHF
TGTGCCAGTAGTATAGGGGGGCGGCCCCAGCATTTT
>TRBJ2-3|once|TRBV6-4|TRBD1
CASSDSFKDRVDTQYF
TGTGCCAGCAGTGACTCGTTTAAGGACAGGGTGGATACGCAGTATTTT
>TRBJ2-3|NA|TRBV11-2|NA
CASSLGLASNTDTQYF
TGTGCCAGCAGCTTAGGTCTAGCTTCCAACACAGATACGCAGTATTTT
>TRBJ1-1|NA|TRBV28|TRBD1
CASSLGDRGEAFF
TGTGCCAGCAGTTTAGGGGACAGGGGTGAAGCTTTCTTT
>TRBJ2-5|NA|TRBV5-1|NA
CASSLVGQETQYF
TGCGCCAGCAGCTTGGTCGGGCAAGAGACCCAGTACTTC
>TRBJ2-1|NA|TRBV18|NA
CASSPPGSSSYNEQFF
TGTGCCAGCTCACCCCCGGGCTCGAGCTCCTACAATGAGCAGTTCTTC
>TRBJ2-3|NA|TRBV7-2|TRBD2
CASSLGASGSTDTQYF
TGTGCCAGCAGCTTAGGCGCTAGCGGGAGCACAGATACGCAGTATTTT
>TRBJ1-4|NA|TRBV7-2|NA
CASSFEPGEKLFF
TGTGCCAGCAGCTTTGAGCCCGGTGAAAAACTGTTTTTT
>TRBJ1-1|NA|TRBV7-9|NA
CASSSSPSQGRQAFF
TGTGCCAGCAGCTCTAGTCCTTCGCAGGGGCGCCAAGCTTTCTTT
>TRBJ2-3|NA|TRBV6-1|TRBD2
CASSLAGGRRDTQYF
TGTGCCAGCAGTTTAGCGGGAGGCCGTAGAGATACGCAGTATTTT
>TRBJ2-2|NA|TRBV30|TRBD1
CAWSVQGAGELFF
TGTGCCTGGAGTGTACAGGGGGCCGGGGAGCTGTTTTTT
>TRBJ1-2|NA|TRBV28|NA
CASSRHANYGYTF
TGTGCCAGCAGTCGCCACGCTAACTATGGCTACACCTTC
>TRBJ2-7|NA|TRBV11-1|NA
CASKSQVVAYEQYF
TGTGCCAGCAAGAGTCAGGTGGTGGCTTACGAGCAGTACTTC
>TRBJ2-7|NA|TRBV30|TRBD2
CAGRGAGFVYEQYF
TGTGCCGGTCGGGGAGCGGGATTCGTCTACGAGCAGTACTTC
>TRBJ1-4|NA|TRBV5-1|NA
CASAPTGTRGEKLFF
TGCGCCAGCGCCCCGACCGGGACTAGGGGTGAAAAACTGTTTTTT
>TRBJ1-5|NA|TRBV27|TRBD1
CASRATGDNQPQHF
TGTGCCAGCAGAGCGACAGGGGACAATCAGCCCCAGCATTTT
>TRBJ2-1|NA|TRBV5-1|TRBD2
CASSFALAGGVNEQFF
TGCGCCAGCAGCTTCGCCCTAGCGGGAGGGGTCAATGAGCAGTTCTTC
>TRBJ1-1|NA|TRBV27|TRBD1
CASSLPGGTEAFF
TGTGCCAGCAGTTTACCAGGGGGCACTGAAGCTTTCTTT
>TRBJ2-2|NA|TRBV5-1|NA
CASSLSSGKTGELFF
TGCGCCAGCAGCTTAAGTTCAGGGAAGACCGGGGAGCTGTTTTTT
>TRBJ2-1|NA|TRBV29-1|TRBD2
CSVSLAGVVNDEQFF
TGCAGCGTTTCCCTAGCGGGAGTAGTGAATGATGAGCAGTTCTTC
>TRBJ2-1|NA|TRBV7-6|NA
CASSLVGGVTAAEQFF
TGTGCCAGCAGCTTAGTAGGGGGGGTAACAGCCGCTGAGCAGTTCTTC
>TRBJ2-1|NA|TRBV11-2|NA
CASRTGAYNEQFF
TGTGCCAGCAGAACAGGAGCCTACAATGAGCAGTTCTTC
>TRBJ1-3|NA|TRBV5-1|NA
CASSLDGSSGNTIYF
TGCGCCAGCAGCTTGGACGGCAGCTCTGGAAACACCATATATTTT
>TRBJ1-4|NA|TRBV7-9|NA
CASSLTRVEKLFF
TGTGCCAGCAGCTTAACGAGAGTTGAAAAACTGTTTTTT
>TRBJ2-5|NA|TRBV30|NA
CAGNSGQETQYF
TGTGCGGGGAATTCAGGCCAAGAGACCCAGTACTTC
>TRBJ2-7|NA|TRBV4-1|NA
CASSQRMSAYEQYF
TGCGCCAGCAGCCAAAGAATGTCAGCCTACGAGCAGTACTTC
>TRBJ2-3|NA|TRBV11-3|NA
CASSLGPGDTQYF
TGTGCCAGCAGCTTAGGCCCAGGGGATACGCAGTATTTT
>TRBJ1-1|NA|TRBV19|NA
CASSIDPDLNTEAFF
TGTGCCAGTAGTATAGATCCAGACCTCAACACTGAAGCTTTCTTT
>TRBJ1-2|NA|TRBV5-1|TRBD1
CASREGQSLWGYTF
TGCGCCAGCAGGGAGGGACAGAGCCTCTGGGGCTACACCTTC
>TRBJ1-5|NA|TRBV30|NA
CAWSVRGIGNQPQHF
TGTGCCTGGAGTGTACGGGGGATTGGCAATCAGCCCCAGCATTTT